This T cell receptor (beta chain) appears in the sequencing data of a study of CD8 T cells in ankylosing spondylitis. Study-wide results and limits: Matched ankylosing spondylitis synovial fluid reportedly showed significant enrichment of disease-linked clones. Several highly homologous variants formed a TCR beta motif that appeared characteristic of ankylosing spondylitis blood.

CDR3 length: 15 amino acids. Looked up from germline, CDR1 is LGHDT and CDR2 is YNNKEL (reference sequence). Trimming took off 0 bases at V and 2 bases at J, with 11 bases between the two ends. Each TCR beta library was made by quantitative 5'-RACE that incorporated molecular barcodes. TCRdb recomputed calls from the 5' RACE reads with MiXCR, one row per CDR3 protein. The table has roughly 250,000 distinct CDR3 sequences, roughly a tenth seen once. This clonotype was recorded many times. Its antigen is currently unknown. This chain uses TRBV3-1 with TRBJ2-7, with D unresolved. The sequence came from a male donor with ankylosing spondylitis or in good health (not recorded which). Sequencing was performed on blood, either unsorted or a sorted T cell fraction (not recorded which). For the CDR3, the DNA is TGTGCCAGCAGCCAAGATCGGGCTGGACCCTACGAGCAGTACTTC. This sequence encodes CASSQDRAGPYEQYF.